The next 30 T cell receptor beta chains were all read from a single sample in a study of CD8+ T cells in alopecia areata. TCR sequencing used cDNA made by reverse transcription of extracted RNA. The method was immunoSEQ multiplex PCR; TCRdb's version includes in-frame clones alone and lacks a portion of them. The profile shows some 220,000 clones, about three fifths of them singletons. Treatment noted: oral pan-JAK inhibitor, 5-10 mg twice daily. The specimen was CD4+ T cells sorted from blood, collected at week 4, from a patient treated with tofacitinib. These receptors all stem from a human donor with alopecia areata.

In its sample, this clone was seen a few times. The chain recombines TRBV27 with TRBJ2-7, with no clear D. Trimming left V 6 bases short and J 2 bases short, with 8 bases between. From germline, CDR1 is MNHEY and CDR2 SMNVEV (reference sequence). The CDR3 is made up of 12 amino acids. The CDR3 DNA sequence: TGTGCCAGCAGCAAAACCACCTACGAGCAGTACTTC. Protein: CASSKTTYEQYF.

This clone was seen a single time. This rearrangement joins TRBV30 to TRBJ1-1; D gene ambiguous. V lost 0 bases and J 1 base, leaving 18 bases between the germline ends. The V gene's germline CDR1 is GTSNPN and CDR2 SVGIG (reference sequence). The CDR3 is 17 amino acids. CDR3 amino acids: CAWSVYRASERNTEAFF. CDR3 coding DNA: TGTGCCTGGAGTGTATACCGGGCCTCAGAGAGGAACACTGAAGCTTTCTTT. Full variable domain (missing parts from reference TRBV30 and TRBJ1-1): SQTIHQWPATLVQPVGSPLSLECTVEGTSNPNLYWYRQAAGRGLQLLFYSVGIGQISSEVPQNLSASRPQDRQFILSSKKLLLSDSGFYLCAWSVYRASERNTEAFFGQGTRLTVV.

The chain has TRBV29-1 and TRBJ1-2; a possible D gene is TRBD1 (6 bases). The germline V gene has CDR1 SQVTM and CDR2 ANQGSEA. V lost 4 bases and J 5 bases, leaving 11 bases between the germline ends. CDR3 length equals 12 residues. Here the CDR3 reads CSVGDIAYGYTF. The CDR3, as DNA: TGCAGCGTTGGGGACATTGCGTATGGCTACACCTTC.

This chain connects TRBV4-3 to TRBJ2-3, with 13 positions matching TRBD2. The CDR3 runs to 19 residues. V trimming: 0 bases; J trimming: 2 bases; junction bases outside the gene matches: 8. Germline CDR1 and CDR2: LGHNA and YSLEER. CDR3 sequence (DNA): TGCGCCAGCAGCCAAGAGATGCCGGGACTAGCGGGGAACACAGATACGCAGTATTTT. Translation: CASSQEMPGLAGNTDTQYF.

The chain combines TRBV30 with TRBJ1-1; D perhaps matches TRBD1 (5 bases). This CDR3 contains 13 residues. Trimming took 2 bases from V and 5 from J, leaving 12 bases between them. Germline CDR1 and CDR2: GTSNPN and SVGIG (reference sequence). The CDR3: CAWSRGTMTEAFF. DNA for the CDR3: TGTGCCTGGAGTCGAGGGACGATGACTGAAGCTTTCTTT.

This clone was seen a few times. This chain connects TRBV19 to TRBJ1-5, with 7 positions matching TRBD1. Germline trimming cut 4 bases from V and 5 bases from J; bases unmatched to any gene: 8. Germline V gene lookup returns CDR1 LNHDA and CDR2 SQIVND (reference sequence). The CDR3 sequence is 15 residues long. DNA for the CDR3: TGTGCCAGTAGTACCGTTCGACAGGGCCATCAGCCCCAGCATTTT. Its protein product is CASSTVRQGHQPQHF.

This chain joins TRBV30 and TRBJ1-2; D is possibly TRBD1 (5 bases). CDR3 length: 13 amino acids. V was clipped by 4 bases and J by 7 bases, with 16 bases between them. Germline loops: CDR1 GTSNPN, CDR2 SVGIG (reference sequence). The CDR3 spells CAWTRFRGSGYTF. The CDR3 coding sequence is TGTGCCTGGACCCGCTTTAGGGGAAGTGGCTACACCTTC.

This clone was seen a handful of times. The chain combines TRBV9 with TRBJ2-7; 7 bases are a match to TRBD2. The trim removed 1 base at V and 1 base at J, leaving 2 bases unmatched. This CDR3 is built from 14 residues. CDR1 and CDR2 from the germline V gene are SGDLS and YYNGEE. CDR3 residues: CASSVTSASYEQYF. CDR3 nucleotide sequence: TGTGCCAGCAGCGTAACTAGCGCGTCCTACGAGCAGTACTTC.

As concerns this clone: Different DNA sequences within this sample yield the same CDR3. The rearrangement uses TRBV15 and TRBJ1-2; tentative D call: TRBD1 (5 bases). V was clipped by 0 bases and J by 2 bases, with 10 bases between them. CDR1 LNHNV and CDR2 YYDKDF come from the germline V gene (reference sequence). The CDR3 runs 15 residues. The CDR3 DNA reads TGTGCCACCAGCAGAGATTCGGCAGGGAACTATGGCTACACCTTC. Amino acid sequence: CATSRDSAGNYGYTF.

V gene TRBV5-6 combines with J gene TRBJ2-3; possible D gene TRBD2, 5 bases. CDR3 size: 17 residues. Trimming stripped 3 bases from V and 2 bases from J, with 19 bases between. CDR1 is SGHDT and CDR2 is YYEEEE in the germline V gene. CDR3 region: CASSSSHGLENTDTQYF. CDR3 sequence (DNA): TGTGCCAGCAGCTCAAGCCATGGACTGGAGAACACAGATACGCAGTATTTT.

The chain combines TRBV2 with TRBJ2-7; 10 positions match TRBD2. Germline assignment: CDR1 SNHLY and CDR2 FYNNEI. This CDR3 has 14 amino acids. J gave up 6 bases and V 6 bases, and 8 bases lay outside the gene matches. CDR3 amino acids: CASRVAGGQGEQYF. CDR3 in DNA: TGTGCCAGCAGAGTAGCGGGGGGCCAGGGCGAGCAGTACTTC.

V usage is TRBV5-1 and J usage is TRBJ1-2; no clear D. Germline V gene sequence: CDR1 SGHRS, CDR2 YFSETQ. The length of the CDR3 is 13 residues. Trimming took off 0 bases at V and 0 bases at J, with 3 bases between the two ends. As DNA, the CDR3 is TGCGCCAGCAGCTTGGGGACTAACTATGGCTACACCTTC. This sequence encodes CASSLGTNYGYTF. Using reference TRBV5-1 and TRBJ1-2 for the parts outside the CDR3, the full variable domain is KAGVTQTPRYLIKTRGQQVTLSCSPISGHRSVSWYQQTPGQGLQFLFEYFSETQRNKGNFPGRFSGRQFSNSRSEMNVSTLELGDSALYLCASSLGTNYGYTFGSGTRLTVV.

This clone was detected a few times. V gene TRBV7-2 combines with J gene TRBJ1-4; tentative D call: TRBD1 (5 bases). This CDR3 comprises 14 residues. Germline CDR1 SGHTA, CDR2 FQGNSA. V lost 5 bases and J 2 bases, leaving 9 bases between the germline ends. CDR3 loop: CASSRDGTNEKLFF. The CDR3 coding sequence is TGTGCCAGCAGCCGGGACGGCACTAATGAAAAACTGTTTTTT.

This rearrangement joins TRBV29-1 to TRBJ1-1; maybe TRBD1 (6 bases). Trimming stripped 4 bases from V and 6 bases from J, with 12 bases between. Germline CDR1 SQVTM, CDR2 ANQGSEA. The length of the CDR3 is 12 residues. Written as DNA, the CDR3 is TGCAGCGTTGGTGGGGGCGCGGCTGAAGCTTTCTTT. Residues: CSVGGGAAEAFF.

The count of this clone is one. The V call is TRBV6-1, the J call TRBJ1-6, with D possibly being TRBD1 (5 bases). Germline lookup yields CDR1 MNHNS and CDR2 SASEGT. V lost 4 bases and J 9 bases, leaving 16 bases between the germline ends. This CDR3 region has 15 residues. Written as DNA, the CDR3 is TGTGCCAGCAGTGTGGAAACTGGGGCAGCTTCACCCCTCCACTTT. Its translation: CASSVETGAASPLHF.

This rearrangement joins TRBV4-3 to TRBJ2-1; 7 positions match TRBD1. CDR1 and CDR2 (germline): LGHNA, YSLEER. The CDR3 sequence is 14 residues long. V was pared by 1 base and J by 5 bases, with 2 bases of the junction left unmatched. The CDR3, as DNA: TGCGCCAGCAGCCAAGTCGACAGGGACAATGAGCAGTTCTTC. Translated, it gives CASSQVDRDNEQFF.

In the case of this clone: At the DNA level, this CDR3 is encoded by other sequences in the same sample as well. The V call is TRBV5-1, the J call TRBJ1-2, with TRBD1 identical over 7 bases. The CDR3 runs 13 residues. V gave up 4 bases and J gave up 3 bases; unmatched junction bases: 3. The germline V gene encodes CDR1 SGHRS and CDR2 YFSETQ. Here the CDR3 reads CASSVRGDYGYTF. CDR3 in DNA: TGCGCCAGCAGCGTCAGGGGGGACTATGGCTACACCTTC.

This rearrangement joins TRBV7-2 to TRBJ1-2; D gene unclear. The CDR3 runs to 11 residues. CDR1 and CDR2 (germline): SGHTA, FQGNSA. V gave up 4 bases and J gave up 8 bases, with 8 bases separating them. The CDR3 spells CASSYLSGYTF. CDR3 in DNA: TGTGCCAGCAGCTACCTTTCGGGCTACACCTTC.

This clone has just a few counts. The V call is TRBV7-2, the J call TRBJ2-3; TRBD2 aligns across 8 bases. Germline V gene lookup returns CDR1 SGHTA and CDR2 FQGNSA. The CDR3 loop spans 19 amino acids. With V trimmed by 5 bases and J by 0 bases, 16 bases remained unmatched. The CDR3 DNA follows: TGTGCCAGCAGCCCGCGGCGTTCGGCGGGGGGACCGAGCACAGATACGCAGTATTTT. Translation gives CASSPRRSAGGPSTDTQYF.

In its sample, this clone was seen a few times. This chain links TRBV29-1 with TRBJ2-5; tentative D call: TRBD1 (5 bases). This CDR3 has 13 amino acids. CDR1 and CDR2 from the germline V gene are SQVTM and ANQGSEA. Between the trimmed V and J ends, which lost 4 bases and 7 bases, there was a span of 16 bases. The CDR3 DNA reads as TGCAGCGTTGTTCAGGGAACGGTAGGGACCCAGTACTTC. It encodes CSVVQGTVGTQYF.

The chain couples TRBV7-2 to TRBJ2-1, with D possibly TRBD2 on 5 matching bases. V was pared by 5 bases and J by 7 bases, with 18 bases between. CDR3 length: 15 residues. Germline-derived CDR1 and CDR2 are SGHTA and FQGNSA. The CDR3 region has the DNA TGTGCCAGCAGCATTATATCGGGAAATCGAAATGAGCAGTTCTTC. Translated, it gives CASSIISGNRNEQFF. Full variable domain (rest looked up from reference TRBV7-2 and TRBJ2-1): GAGVSQSPSNKVTEKGKDVELRCDPISGHTALYWYRQSLGQGLEFLIYFQGNSAPDKSGLPSDRFSAERTGGSVSTLTIQRTQQEDSAVYLCASSIISGNRNEQFFGPGTRLTVL.

The chain recombines TRBV30 with TRBJ1-6, with D hard to call. The CDR3 is 13 amino acids. Trimming took 1 base from V and 7 from J, leaving 8 bases between them. CDR1 and CDR2 from the germline V gene are GTSNPN and SVGIG (reference sequence). DNA of the CDR3: TGTGCCTGGAGTGAGGCATCCAATTCACCCCTCCACTTT. Its protein product is CAWSEASNSPLHF.

The V and J genes are TRBV5-1 and TRBJ2-1, with D uncertain. The CDR3 extends over 12 amino acids. Germline CDR1 reads SGHRS; CDR2 reads YFSETQ. The V gene lost 4 bases and the J gene lost 7 bases, with 9 bases spanning the gap. CDR3 nucleotides: TGCGCCAGCAGCCAAGTGGGTAATGAGCAGTTCTTC. Amino acids: CASSQVGNEQFF.

A few counts support this clone. J is TRBJ2-5 and V is TRBV27; no definite D call. Trimming shortened V by 2 bases and J by 5 bases, and 12 bases separated the two germline ends. CDR1 is MNHEY, CDR2 SMNVEV, per germline (reference sequence). The CDR3 length is 14 residues. In DNA, the CDR3 is TGTGCCAGCAGTTTACTCGGCAGTAAGGAGACCCAGTACTTC. Translating gives CASSLLGSKETQYF.

The genes are TRBV10-3 and TRBJ1-2, with TRBD1 matching 7 bases. Germline V gene lookup returns CDR1 ENHRY and CDR2 SYGVKD. Germline trimming cut 10 bases from V and 5 bases from J; bases unmatched to any gene: 16. CDR3 size: 15 residues. In nucleotides, the CDR3 is TGTGCCAGCAGCGTCCTTGGGACAGACCCTTATGGCTACACCTTC. It translates to CASSVLGTDPYGYTF.

As to this clone: Other DNA sequences in this specimen translate into the identical CDR3. The chain uses TRBV29-1 and TRBJ1-1, with unresolved D. The V gene lost 4 bases and the J gene lost 0 bases, with 9 bases spanning the gap. The CDR3 consists of 13 residues. Germline V CDR1 and CDR2: SQVTM, ANQGSEA. CDR3: CSVVRPMNTEAFF. As DNA, the CDR3 is TGCAGCGTTGTGCGACCTATGAACACTGAAGCTTTCTTT. Looking up the rest from reference TRBV29-1 and TRBJ1-1 gives the full variable domain: SAVISQKPSRDICQRGTSLTIQCQVDSQVTMMFWYRQQPGQSLTLIATANQGSEATYESGFVIDKFPISRPNLTFSTLTVSNMSPEDSSIYLCSVVRPMNTEAFFGQGTRLTVV.

The V call is TRBV30, the J call TRBJ1-2; possibly TRBD1 for D (5 bases). Trimming removed 3 bases at V and 8 bases at J, with 13 bases between. This CDR3 has 12 residues. The V gene's germline CDR1 is GTSNPN and CDR2 SVGIG (reference sequence). CDR3: CAWSGTAGGYTF. DNA for the CDR3: TGTGCCTGGAGCGGGACTGCCGGGGGCTACACCTTC.

V and J are TRBV29-1 and TRBJ2-1, with 14 bases fitting TRBD2. Germline-derived CDR1 and CDR2 are SQVTM and ANQGSEA. Trimming cost V 8 bases and J 9 bases; bases outside gene matches: 9. This CDR3 contains 14 residues. CDR3 nucleotide sequence: TGCAGCTACTCCGGGACTAGCGGGGGAAGTGAGCAGTTCTTC. Protein product: CSYSGTSGGSEQFF.

This clone has more than one count but fewer than ten. The J gene is TRBJ1-1, the V gene TRBV7-9; D is unclear. The CDR3 runs 13 residues. The germline V and J ends were trimmed by 1 base and 2 bases, with 5 bases remaining between them. Germline V gene lookup returns CDR1 SEHNR and CDR2 FQNEAQ (reference sequence). In nucleotides, the CDR3 is TGTGCCAGCAGCTTAGAGCAAAACACTGAAGCTTTCTTT. Protein product: CASSLEQNTEAFF.

V and J are TRBV12-5 and TRBJ1-5; 9 bases agree with TRBD1. The CDR3 totals 17 residues. The V gene end was trimmed by 2 bases and the J gene end by 7 bases; junction bases not matched to a gene: 12. From germline, CDR1 is LGHNT and CDR2 FRNRAP. The CDR3: CASGLPGQGVGKQPQHF. The CDR3 DNA reads TGTGCTAGTGGTTTGCCGGGACAGGGAGTTGGAAAACAGCCCCAGCATTTT.